What follows are 12 T cell receptor beta chains derived from one specimen sequenced in a study of T cells in Graves' hyperthyroidism and ophthalmopathy. RNA transcripts yielded amplified TCR beta CDR3 regions. Primed by the HTBI set, a first-round RT-PCR was run on the TCR CDR3. TCRdb ran MiXCR on the multiplex PCR reads and lists one entry per CDR3 protein. Among roughly 700,000 distinct CDR3 sequences listed, 13% to 15% were seen once. Sequenced input: blood. The receptors were gathered from a woman aged 18 to 35 with Graves' hyperthyroidism.

This clonotype was seen repeatedly, ten times or more. The V and J genes are TRBV20-1 and TRBJ2-7, with a tentative D call TRBD2 (5 bases). Trimming left V 3 bases short and J 5 bases short, with 14 bases between. Germline V gene sequence: CDR1 DFQATT, CDR2 SNEGSKA (reference sequence). The CDR3 length is 13 residues. The DNA for the CDR3 is TGCAGTGCTAGTCGGCAAGGGAGCGACGAGCAGTACTTC. Its translation: CSASRQGSDEQYF.

This clonotype was found many times. The genes are TRBV3-1 and TRBJ2-1; D call uncertain. The CDR3 consists of 13 residues. Looked up from germline, CDR1 is LGHDT and CDR2 is YNNKEL (reference sequence). With 4 bases removed from V and 7 bases from J, the gap between germline ends came to 11 bases. The CDR3 region is CASSLGTINEQFF. The CDR3 region has the DNA TGTGCCAGCAGCCTGGGAACTATAAATGAGCAGTTCTTC.

This clonotype was observed at least ten times. The chain uses TRBV2 and TRBJ2-3; D is perhaps TRBD1 or TRBD2 (5 bases each). V lost 6 bases and J 1 base, leaving 11 bases between the germline ends. The CDR3 is made up of 14 amino acids. Germline values: CDR1 SNHLY, CDR2 FYNNEI. The CDR3 bases are TGTGCCAGCAGGTGGGACGAGGGCACAGATACGCAGTATTTT. This sequence encodes CASRWDEGTDTQYF.

The chain joins TRBV25-1 to TRBJ2-5; 7 bases are shared with TRBD2. Germline assignment: CDR1 MGHDK and CDR2 SYGVNS. The CDR3 totals 10 residues. V was clipped by 8 bases and J by 9 bases; unmatched bases: 3. This chain's CDR3 is CASGGGSQYF. The CDR3 DNA is TGTGCCAGCGGGGGGGGTTCCCAGTACTTC.

This clonotype occurred a few times. The genes are TRBV29-1 and TRBJ1-2; 8 positions match TRBD1. Trimming at V came to 7 bases and at J to 5 bases, leaving 15 bases not matched to a gene. CDR1 SQVTM and CDR2 ANQGSEA come from the germline V gene. The CDR3 loop spans 15 amino acids. The CDR3 sequence: CSAEPSGGAGYGYTF. The CDR3 nucleotides are TGCAGCGCCGAACCCTCAGGGGGCGCTGGGTATGGCTACACCTTC.

This clonotype was observed many times. A junction end diverges from the germline sequence, so it may reflect a read error. This chain links TRBV2 with TRBJ2-7; D assignment may be TRBD1 or TRBD2 (5 bases each). The CDR3 totals 12 residues. Germline V gives CDR1 SNHLY, CDR2 FYNNEI. The CDR3 region is CASSSTDRGSDF. The CDR3 DNA is TGTGCCAGCAGTTCGACAGACCGGGGAAGTGACTTC.

This chain joins TRBV20-1 and TRBJ2-7, with D unclear. Germline V lookup: CDR1 DFQATT, CDR2 SNEGSKA (reference sequence). This CDR3 region has 12 residues. V dropped 7 bases and J dropped 5 bases, with 15 bases sitting between them. The CDR3 DNA reads as TGCAGTGTAGCCAGCGAGATCGACGAGCAGTACTTC. It is translated as CSVASEIDEQYF.

Only a few counts were recorded for this clonotype. The chain employs TRBV28 and TRBJ2-7; D is possibly TRBD2 (6 bases). V lost 7 bases, J lost 6 bases, and 19 bases lay in between. The CDR3 length is 14 residues. Per the germline V gene, CDR1 is MDHEN and CDR2 is SYDVKM. DNA for the CDR3: TGTGCCAGCAATCTTCCGGGAGCACACTGCGAGCAGTACTTC. Translating gives CASNLPGAHCEQYF.

This clonotype showed up many times. DNA of the CDR3: TGTGCCAGCAGTGGATGGGCGGGCAGGGTCGGTCAGCCCCAGCATTTT. Protein: CASSGWAGRVGQPQHF. V is TRBV2 and J is TRBJ1-5; a possible D gene is TRBD1 (5 bases). Deletions cut 4 bases from V and 6 bases from J, with 19 bases between. The CDR3 spans 16 residues. The V gene's germline CDR1 is SNHLY and CDR2 FYNNEI. The entire variable domain, with the rest obtained from reference TRBV2 and TRBJ1-5, is as follows: EPEVTQTPSHQVTQMGQEVILRCVPISNHLYFYWYRQILGQKVEFLVSFYNNEISEKSEIFDDQFSVERPDGSNFTLKIRSTKLEDSAMYFCASSGWAGRVGQPQHFGDGTRLSIL.

This clonotype has ten or more counts. V is TRBV2 and J is TRBJ2-4, with no clear D. V was cut by 1 base and J by 4 bases, with 8 bases left in between. CDR1 SNHLY and CDR2 FYNNEI come from the germline V gene. This CDR3 contains 14 residues. The CDR3 DNA reads as TGTGCCAGCAGTGAAGACGGAAATAAAAACATTCAGTACTTC. Translated, it gives CASSEDGNKNIQYF.

This clonotype was counted ten times or more. The rearrangement uses TRBV9 and TRBJ1-2, with D possibly matching TRBD1 (6 bases). The germline V and J ends were trimmed by 4 bases and 7 bases, with 26 bases remaining between them. CDR1 is SGDLS and CDR2 is YYNGEE in the germline V gene. The CDR3 runs 17 residues. CDR3 nucleotide sequence: TGTGCCAGCAGCCCCCGACAGGCCTTCTCAAGGGATGGTGGCTACACCTTC. Its translation: CASSPRQAFSRDGGYTF.

This clonotype was counted a few times. V and J are TRBV5-5 and TRBJ2-7; 10 bases map to TRBD1. Looked up from germline, CDR1 is SGHKS and CDR2 is YYEKEE (reference sequence). The CDR3 spans 14 residues. V gave up 4 bases and J gave up 2 bases; unmatched junction bases: 3. CDR3 DNA sequence: TGTGCCAGCAGCACGGGACAGGGGACCTACGAGCAGTACTTC. Translating it yields CASSTGQGTYEQYF. Drawing the rest from reference TRBV5-5 and TRBJ2-7, the complete variable domain is DAGVTQSPTHLIKTRGQQVTLRCSPISGHKSVSWYQQVLGQGPQFIFQYYEKEERGRGNFPDRFSARQFPNYSSELNVNALLLGDSALYLCASSTGQGTYEQYFGPGTRLTVT.